Shown below are 22 T cell receptor beta chains from a single sample sequenced in a study of blood T cell repertoires in COVID-19. Libraries were prepared by immunoSEQ multiplex PCR; TCRdb keeps only in-frame clonotypes and omits some of them. The sample contains about 15,000 clones, approximately 80% of which appear only once. Source material: peripheral blood. The receptors derive from a human donor in a cohort sampled during active COVID-19.

V and J are TRBV19 and TRBJ2-3, with D possibly being TRBD2 (7 bases). This CDR3 spans 15 amino acids. Germline V gene lookup returns CDR1 LNHDA and CDR2 SQIVND (reference sequence). Trimming cost V 3 bases and J 2 bases, with 12 bases left between them. DNA for the CDR3: TGTGCCAGTAGTATTGGCGGGGGCTACACAGATACGCAGTATTTT. This encodes CASSIGGGYTDTQYF.

This chain uses TRBV7-2 with TRBJ1-3, with 8 bases lining up with TRBD1. CDR1 is SGHTA, CDR2 FQGNSA, per germline. V lost 2 bases, J lost 4 bases, and 10 bases stayed unmatched. The CDR3 covers 17 residues. DNA of the CDR3: TGTGCCAGCAGCTTAAACGGACAGGGTGTCGTCGGAAACACCATATATTTT. Residues: CASSLNGQGVVGNTIYF.

This chain uses TRBV16 with TRBJ1-2; 8 bases map to TRBD1. Germline trimming cut 0 bases from V and 8 bases from J; bases unmatched to any gene: 8. Looked up from germline, CDR1 is KGHSY and CDR2 is FQNENV. The CDR3 spans 15 residues. CDR3: CASSQSRTGPSGYTF. CDR3 nucleotide sequence: TGTGCCAGCAGCCAATCGCGGACAGGGCCCTCCGGCTACACCTTC.

This clone has just one count. The rearrangement joins TRBV27 to TRBJ2-3, with TRBD1 identical over 10 bases. CDR3 length equals 16 residues. CDR1 is MNHEY and CDR2 is SMNVEV in the germline V gene (reference sequence). V was clipped by 6 bases and J by 3 bases; unmatched bases: 9. The CDR3 DNA reads as TGTGCCAGCAGCTTGGCCGGGACAGGGGTAACAGATACGCAGTATTTT. This encodes CASSLAGTGVTDTQYF.

This chain connects TRBV6-5 to TRBJ2-7; a possible D gene is TRBD1 (5 bases). Germline values: CDR1 MNHEY, CDR2 SVGAGI. The V gene lost 2 bases and the J gene lost 6 bases, with 14 bases spanning the gap. The CDR3 is 14 residues long. CDR3 sequence reads: CASSYQGFVREQYF. CDR3 DNA sequence: TGTGCCAGCAGTTACCAGGGATTCGTGCGCGAGCAGTACTTC.

The rearrangement links TRBV28 to TRBJ1-2; tentatively, D is TRBD1 (5 bases). CDR3 size: 15 residues. Trimming shortened V by 2 bases and J by 8 bases, and 18 bases separated the two germline ends. The V gene's germline CDR1 is MDHEN and CDR2 SYDVKM. For the CDR3, the DNA is TGTGCCAGCAGTTTAAAGTGGCAGGGAAGAGGAGGCTACACCTTC. Protein: CASSLKWQGRGGYTF.

The chain links TRBV5-1 to TRBJ1-3; D possibly corresponds to TRBD1 (5 bases). The CDR3 totals 12 residues. CDR1 SGHRS and CDR2 YFSETQ come from the germline V gene. The V and J ends lost 5 bases and 4 bases respectively, with 7 bases between them. The CDR3 here is CASRGPGNTIYF. Written as DNA, the CDR3 is TGCGCCAGCAGGGGGCCGGGAAACACCATATATTTT.

The chain employs TRBV24-1 and TRBJ1-4; 7 nucleotides line up with TRBD1. CDR3 size: 14 residues. Germline V lookup: CDR1 KGHDR, CDR2 SFDVKD. V trimming: 4 bases; J trimming: 5 bases; junction bases outside the gene matches: 3. CDR3 protein: CATSEDRENEKLFF. The CDR3 DNA is TGTGCCACCAGTGAAGACAGGGAGAATGAAAAACTGTTTTTT.

This clone was seen only once. The V call is TRBV5-4, the J call TRBJ2-2, with D perhaps TRBD1 (6 bases). V was clipped by 4 bases and J by 7 bases, with 14 bases between them. The V gene's germline CDR1 is SGHNT and CDR2 YYREEE (reference sequence). This CDR3 is 14 amino acids long. CDR3 loop: CASSDYRDNGELFF. DNA of the CDR3: TGTGCCAGCAGCGACTACAGGGATAACGGGGAGCTGTTTTTT.

The genes are TRBV29-1 and TRBJ2-3, with 7 bases that match TRBD2. The ends lost 5 bases at V and 8 bases at J; junction bases unmatched: 16. CDR3 length: 15 residues. The V gene's germline CDR1 is SQVTM and CDR2 ANQGSEA. This chain's CDR3 is CSVYAGGRLDGTQYF. As DNA, the CDR3 is TGCAGCGTTTATGCTGGCGGGAGATTGGATGGTACGCAGTATTTT.

The chain links TRBV20-1 to TRBJ1-5; maybe TRBD1 (5 bases). Per the germline V gene, CDR1 is DFQATT and CDR2 is SNEGSKA (reference sequence). Trimming removed 3 bases at V and 5 bases at J, with 14 bases between. This CDR3 is built from 14 residues. The CDR3 DNA reads TGCAGTGCTAGTGCAGCAGGGTACGATCAGCCCCAGCATTTT. Its protein product is CSASAAGYDQPQHF.

There are a few counts of this clone. The rearrangement joins TRBV11-2 to TRBJ2-7; possibly TRBD2 for D (5 bases). Trimming shortened V by 1 base and J by 7 bases, and 8 bases separated the two germline ends. The CDR3 extends over 12 amino acids. Germline V gene sequence: CDR1 SGHAT, CDR2 FQNNGV. The CDR3 coding sequence is TGTGCCAGCAGCTTAGTCACTAGAGAGCAGTACTTC. This sequence encodes CASSLVTREQYF.

The genes are TRBV7-9 and TRBJ2-7, with TRBD1 identical over 8 bases. Germline CDR1 SEHNR, CDR2 FQNEAQ (reference sequence). This CDR3 has 14 amino acids. Trimming removed 2 bases from V and 1 base from J; junction bases left unmatched: 1. Written as DNA, the CDR3 is TGTGCCAGCAGCTTAAGACAGGGGTCCTACGAGCAGTACTTC. As protein: CASSLRQGSYEQYF.

The J gene is TRBJ2-3, the V gene TRBV28; TRBD1 agrees at 10 bases. The CDR3 is 14 residues long. Germline V CDR1 and CDR2: MDHEN, SYDVKM. J was trimmed by 4 bases and V by 7 bases; bases with no gene match: 5. The CDR3 sequence: CASTLGQGADTQYF. The CDR3 DNA is TGTGCCAGCACTCTCGGACAGGGGGCAGATACGCAGTATTTT.

This chain uses TRBV6-5 with TRBJ2-3; D remains unclear. V was shortened by 9 bases and J by 4 bases, with 11 bases between the two germline ends. The CDR3 runs 12 residues. The germline CDR1 and CDR2 sequences are MNHEY and SVGAGI. The CDR3 DNA is TGTGCCAGTCTGGCCCTGGCAGATACGCAGTATTTT. The encoded protein is CASLALADTQYF.

This sequence joins TRBV5-1 and TRBJ2-1, with 7 positions matching TRBD2. Germline CDR1 SGHRS, CDR2 YFSETQ. V shed 4 bases, J shed 10 bases, and the junction held 20 bases outside the gene matches. The CDR3 is made up of 17 amino acids. The CDR3 loop is CASSPNPRGRASGEQFF. In nucleotides, the CDR3 is TGCGCCAGCAGCCCAAATCCGCGGGGGAGGGCTAGCGGAGAGCAGTTCTTC. The entire variable domain, with the rest obtained from reference TRBV5-1 and TRBJ2-1, is as follows: KAGVTQTPRYLIKTRGQQVTLSCSPISGHRSVSWYQQTPGQGLQFLFEYFSETQRNKGNFPGRFSGRQFSNSRSEMNVSTLELGDSALYLCASSPNPRGRASGEQFFGPGTRLTVL.

This chain links TRBV6-1 with TRBJ1-1; TRBD1 might be the D (6 bases). Germline V gives CDR1 MNHNS, CDR2 SASEGT. The V end was cut by 3 bases, the J end by 4 bases, with 21 bases between. CDR3 length: 17 amino acids. CDR3 DNA sequence: TGTGCCAGCAGTGATTTTTTATCGGGGGGCGCGGGCACTGAAGCTTTCTTT. Its protein product is CASSDFLSGGAGTEAFF.

For the CDR3, the DNA is TGTGCCAGCAGCCCCCAGGGGGCAAGGAATGAGCAGTTCTTC. Amino acid sequence: CASSPQGARNEQFF. V is TRBV9 and J is TRBJ2-1; 8 bases line up with TRBD1. J was trimmed by 7 bases and V by 4 bases; bases with no gene match: 7. The CDR3 sequence is 14 residues long. Germline V gene sequence: CDR1 SGDLS, CDR2 YYNGEE.

For the CDR3, the DNA is TGTGCCAGCAGGACAGGGTTTTATAGTGGAAAACTGTTTTTT. Translating it yields CASRTGFYSGKLFF. The chain employs TRBV2 and TRBJ1-4, with 7 positions matching TRBD1. J gave up 10 bases and V 6 bases, and 11 bases lay outside the gene matches. The CDR3 has 14 amino acids. The germline V gene has CDR1 SNHLY and CDR2 FYNNEI. The variable domain in full, with the rest retrieved from reference TRBV2 and TRBJ1-4, is EPEVTQTPSHQVTQMGQEVILRCVPISNHLYFYWYRQILGQKVEFLVSFYNNEISEKSEIFDDQFSVERPDGSNFTLKIRSTKLEDSAMYFCASRTGFYSGKLFFGSGTQLSVL.

The chain combines TRBV6-5 with TRBJ1-3, with D unclear. The CDR3 covers 13 residues. Germline V gene sequence: CDR1 MNHEY, CDR2 SVGAGI. Trimming stripped 7 bases from V and 4 bases from J, with 11 bases between. The CDR3: CASTLIRGNTIYF. CDR3 sequence (DNA): TGTGCCAGCACCCTAATTAGAGGAAACACCATATATTTT.

The rearrangement joins TRBV7-2 to TRBJ2-7, with 7 positions matching TRBD1. The germline V gene has CDR1 SGHTA and CDR2 FQGNSA. This CDR3 has 13 residues. The V gene end was trimmed by 2 bases and the J gene end by 6 bases; junction bases not matched to a gene: 4. The CDR3, as DNA: TGTGCCAGCAGCTTAAGGGGGCAGGTCGAGCAGTACTTC. This gives the protein CASSLRGQVEQYF.

The chain links TRBV4-3 to TRBJ2-1; 11 bases match TRBD2. Germline V gene data show CDR1 as LGHNA and CDR2 as YSLEER. With 1 base clipped from V and 4 bases from J, the junction kept 0 bases outside the gene matches. The CDR3 has 15 amino acids. The CDR3 loop is CASSQGLAGYNEQFF. The CDR3 nucleotides are TGCGCCAGCAGCCAAGGACTAGCGGGGTACAATGAGCAGTTCTTC.